Sequencing of this TCR beta chain was carried out in a study of cytomegalovirus exposure and HLA in healthy donors. Notes on the study in general: CMV serostatus was the sole immune exposure information available. Three chains linked to CMV were shown in vitro to be specific for CMV antigens.

A word on this clone: Its antigen is currently unknown.

PCR amplification relied on 60 Vbeta primers (plus 13 Jbeta primers). In the source study's methods: In a later analysis, roughly 11 million of tens of millions of unique beta chains occurred in at least two donors. Data came from immunoSEQ multiplex PCR; TCRdb stores just in-frame clones and leaves some out. Clonal size and the V and J genes are those of that table, whereas D and trimming came from the DNA. Of 100,000 to 150,000 clones listed, 81% are singletons. Germline CDR1 and CDR2: MNHEY and SVGAGI. The CDR3 length is 13 residues. Trimming shortened V by 8 bases and J by 10 bases, and 15 bases separated the two germline ends.

V gene TRBV6-5 combines with J gene TRBJ1-6; D might be TRBD1 (5 bases). The sequenced sample consisted of PBMCs. The sequence came from a young man in good health and CMV-seronegative. CDR3 sequence (DNA): TGTGCCAGCGGGCGGGGGGTAGGATCACCCCTCCACTTT. It codes for CASGRGVGSPLHF.